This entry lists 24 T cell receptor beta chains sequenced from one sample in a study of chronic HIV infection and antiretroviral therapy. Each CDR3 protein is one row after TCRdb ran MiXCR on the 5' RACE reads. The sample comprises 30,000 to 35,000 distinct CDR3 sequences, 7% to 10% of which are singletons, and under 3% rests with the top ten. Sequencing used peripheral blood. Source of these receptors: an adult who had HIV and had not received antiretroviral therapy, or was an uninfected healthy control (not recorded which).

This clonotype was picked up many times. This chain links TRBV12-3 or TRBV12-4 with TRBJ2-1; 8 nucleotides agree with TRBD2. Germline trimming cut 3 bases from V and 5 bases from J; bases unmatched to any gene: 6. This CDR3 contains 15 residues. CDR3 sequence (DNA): TGTGCCAGCAGTTTCCCGGGACTAGGGAACAATGAGCAGTTCTTC. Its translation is CASSFPGLGNNEQFF.

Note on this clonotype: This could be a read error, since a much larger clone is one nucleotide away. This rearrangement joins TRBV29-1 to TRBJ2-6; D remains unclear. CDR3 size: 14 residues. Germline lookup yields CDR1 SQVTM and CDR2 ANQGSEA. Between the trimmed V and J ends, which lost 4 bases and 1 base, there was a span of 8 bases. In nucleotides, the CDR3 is TGCAGCGTTGTGCTTTTGTCTGGGGCCAACGTCCTGACTTTC. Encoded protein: CSVVLLSGANVLTF. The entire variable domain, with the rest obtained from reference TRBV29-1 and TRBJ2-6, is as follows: SAVISQKPSRDICQRGTSLTIQCQVDSQVTMMFWYRQQPGQSLTLIATANQGSEATYESGFVIDKFPISRPNLTFSTLTVSNMSPEDSSIYLCSVVLLSGANVLTFGAGSRLTVL.

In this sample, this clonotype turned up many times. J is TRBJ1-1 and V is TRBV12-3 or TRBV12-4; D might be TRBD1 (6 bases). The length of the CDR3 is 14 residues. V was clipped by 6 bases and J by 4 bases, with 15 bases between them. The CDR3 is CASSPTGRITEAFF. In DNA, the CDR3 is TGTGCCAGCAGCCCCACAGGGCGAATCACTGAAGCTTTCTTT.

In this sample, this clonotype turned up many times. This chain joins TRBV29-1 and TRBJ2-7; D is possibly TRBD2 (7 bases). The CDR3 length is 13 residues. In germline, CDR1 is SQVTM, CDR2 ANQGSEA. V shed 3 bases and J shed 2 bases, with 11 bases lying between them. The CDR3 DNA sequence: TGCAGCGTTGACGGGGGGCGAGCCTACGAGCAGTACTTC. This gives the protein CSVDGGRAYEQYF.

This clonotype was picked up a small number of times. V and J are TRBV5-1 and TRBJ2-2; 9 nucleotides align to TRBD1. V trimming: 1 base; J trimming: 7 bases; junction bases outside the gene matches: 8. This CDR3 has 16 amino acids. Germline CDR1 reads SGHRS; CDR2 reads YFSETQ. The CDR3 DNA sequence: TGCGCCAGCAGCTTGACACAGGGGGCGCCTAACGGGGAGCTGTTTTTT. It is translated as CASSLTQGAPNGELFF.

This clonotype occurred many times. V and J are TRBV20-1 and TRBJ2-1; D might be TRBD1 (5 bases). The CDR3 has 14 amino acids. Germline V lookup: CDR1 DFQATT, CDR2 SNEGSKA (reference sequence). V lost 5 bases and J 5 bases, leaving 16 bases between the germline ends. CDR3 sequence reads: CSAFSYGHDNEQFF. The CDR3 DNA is TGCAGTGCTTTTTCTTATGGACACGACAATGAGCAGTTCTTC.

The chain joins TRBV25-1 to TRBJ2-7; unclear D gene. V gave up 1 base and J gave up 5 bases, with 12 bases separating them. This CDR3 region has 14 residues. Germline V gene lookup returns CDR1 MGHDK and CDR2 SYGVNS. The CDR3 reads CASSESGRHHEQYF. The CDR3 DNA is TGTGCCAGCAGTGAATCAGGACGGCACCACGAGCAGTACTTC.

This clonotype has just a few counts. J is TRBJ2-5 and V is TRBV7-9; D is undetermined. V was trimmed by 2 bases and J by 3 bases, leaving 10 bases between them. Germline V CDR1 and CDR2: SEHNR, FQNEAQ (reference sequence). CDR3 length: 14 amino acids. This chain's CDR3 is CASSLQNTKETQYF. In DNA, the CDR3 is TGTGCCAGCAGCTTACAGAATACTAAAGAGACCCAGTACTTC.

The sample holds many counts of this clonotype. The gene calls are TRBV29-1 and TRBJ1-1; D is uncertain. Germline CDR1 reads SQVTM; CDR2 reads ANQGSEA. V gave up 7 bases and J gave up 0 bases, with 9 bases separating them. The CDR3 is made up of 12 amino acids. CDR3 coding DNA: TGCAGCGCCCCGGACCTGAACACTGAAGCTTTCTTT. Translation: CSAPDLNTEAFF.

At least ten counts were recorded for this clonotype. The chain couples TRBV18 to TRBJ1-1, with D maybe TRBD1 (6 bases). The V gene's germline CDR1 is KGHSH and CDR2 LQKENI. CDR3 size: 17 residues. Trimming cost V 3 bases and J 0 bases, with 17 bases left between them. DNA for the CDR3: TGTGCCAGCTCACCCCGCCCGGGGGGCATCATGAACACTGAAGCTTTCTTT. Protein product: CASSPRPGGIMNTEAFF.

In DNA, the CDR3 is TGCAGCGTTAGGACAGCCGACCGATCCTACAATGAGCAGTTCTTC. Translated: CSVRTADRSYNEQFF. This sequence joins TRBV29-1 and TRBJ2-1; D may be TRBD1 (6 bases). The CDR3 spans 15 residues. V lost 5 bases and J 1 base, leaving 15 bases between the germline ends. In germline, CDR1 is SQVTM, CDR2 ANQGSEA.

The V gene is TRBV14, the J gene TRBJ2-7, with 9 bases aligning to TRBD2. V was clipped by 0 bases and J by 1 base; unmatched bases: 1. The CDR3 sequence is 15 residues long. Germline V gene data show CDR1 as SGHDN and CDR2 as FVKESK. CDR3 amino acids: CASSQDLAGSYEQYF. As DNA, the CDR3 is TGTGCCAGCAGCCAAGACCTAGCGGGATCCTACGAGCAGTACTTC. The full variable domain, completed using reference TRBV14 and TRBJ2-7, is EAGVTQFPSHSVIEKGQTVTLRCDPISGHDNLYWYRRVMGKEIKFLLHFVKESKQDESGMPNNRFLAERTGGTYSTLKVQPAELEDSGVYFCASSQDLAGSYEQYFGPGTRLTVT.

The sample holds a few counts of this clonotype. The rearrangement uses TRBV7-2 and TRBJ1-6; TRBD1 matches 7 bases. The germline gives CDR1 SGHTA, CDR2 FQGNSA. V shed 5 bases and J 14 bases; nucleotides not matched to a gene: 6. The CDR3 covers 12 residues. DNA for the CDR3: TGTGCCAGCAGCGCTGACAGGGTGACCCTCCACTTT. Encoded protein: CASSADRVTLHF.

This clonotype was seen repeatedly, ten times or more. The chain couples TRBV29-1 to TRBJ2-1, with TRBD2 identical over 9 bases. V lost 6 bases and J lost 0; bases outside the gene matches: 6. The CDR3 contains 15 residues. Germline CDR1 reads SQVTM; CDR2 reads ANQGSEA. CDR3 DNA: TGCAGCGTCCCTATTAGCGGGAGCTCCTACAATGAGCAGTTCTTC. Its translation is CSVPISGSSYNEQFF.

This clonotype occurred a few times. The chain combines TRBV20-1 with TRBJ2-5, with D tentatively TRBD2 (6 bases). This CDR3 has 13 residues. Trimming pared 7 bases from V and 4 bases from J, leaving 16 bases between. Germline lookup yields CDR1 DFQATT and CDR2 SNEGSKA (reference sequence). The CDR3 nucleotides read TGCAGTGTACCGGGACTGACAACAGAGACCCAGTACTTC. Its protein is CSVPGLTTETQYF.

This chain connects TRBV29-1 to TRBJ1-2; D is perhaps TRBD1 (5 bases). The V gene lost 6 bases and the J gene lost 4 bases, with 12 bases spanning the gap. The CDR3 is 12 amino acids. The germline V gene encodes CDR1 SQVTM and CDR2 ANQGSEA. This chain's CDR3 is CSVGREFYGYTF. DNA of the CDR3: TGCAGCGTGGGCAGGGAATTCTATGGCTACACCTTC. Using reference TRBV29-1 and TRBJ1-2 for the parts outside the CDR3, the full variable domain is SAVISQKPSRDICQRGTSLTIQCQVDSQVTMMFWYRQQPGQSLTLIATANQGSEATYESGFVIDKFPISRPNLTFSTLTVSNMSPEDSSIYLCSVGREFYGYTFGSGTRLTVV.

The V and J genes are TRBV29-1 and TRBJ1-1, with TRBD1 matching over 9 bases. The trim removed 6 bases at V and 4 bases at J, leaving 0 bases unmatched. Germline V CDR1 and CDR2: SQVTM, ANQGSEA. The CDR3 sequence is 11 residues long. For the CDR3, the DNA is TGCAGCGTACAGGGGGCCACTGAAGCTTTCTTT. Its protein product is CSVQGATEAFF.

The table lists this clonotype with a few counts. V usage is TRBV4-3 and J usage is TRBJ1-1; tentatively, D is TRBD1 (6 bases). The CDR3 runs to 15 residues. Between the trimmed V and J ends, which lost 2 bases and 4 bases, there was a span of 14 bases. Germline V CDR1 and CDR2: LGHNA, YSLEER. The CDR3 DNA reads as TGCGCCAGCAGCCAATCAGGGGTAGGGAGCACTGAAGCTTTCTTT. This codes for CASSQSGVGSTEAFF.

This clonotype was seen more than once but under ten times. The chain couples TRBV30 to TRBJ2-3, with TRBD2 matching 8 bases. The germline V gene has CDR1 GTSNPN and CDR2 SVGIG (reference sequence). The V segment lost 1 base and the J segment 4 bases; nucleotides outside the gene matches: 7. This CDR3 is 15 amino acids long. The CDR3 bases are TGTGCCTGGAGTGCAACGGGAGGGCCTGCAGATACGCAGTATTTT. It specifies CAWSATGGPADTQYF. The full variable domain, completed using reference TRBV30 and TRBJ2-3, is SQTIHQWPATLVQPVGSPLSLECTVEGTSNPNLYWYRQAAGRGLQLLFYSVGIGQISSEVPQNLSASRPQDRQFILSSKKLLLSDSGFYLCAWSATGGPADTQYFGPGTRLTVL.

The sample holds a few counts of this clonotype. CDR3 residues: CASSQANTGLTGELFF. CDR3 coding DNA: TGTGCCAGCAGCCAAGCTAACACGGGGCTCACCGGGGAGCTGTTTTTT. V gene TRBV14 combines with J gene TRBJ2-2, with D possibly called TRBD1 or TRBD2 (5 bases each). V lost 1 base and J 4 bases, leaving 13 bases between the germline ends. Germline CDR1 SGHDN, CDR2 FVKESK. The CDR3 totals 16 residues.

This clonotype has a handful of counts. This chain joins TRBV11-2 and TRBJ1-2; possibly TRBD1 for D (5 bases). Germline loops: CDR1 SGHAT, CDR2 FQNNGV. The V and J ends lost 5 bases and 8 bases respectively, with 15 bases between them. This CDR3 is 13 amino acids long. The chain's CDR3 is CASSPTRQIGYTF. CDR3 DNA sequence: TGTGCCAGCAGCCCAACGAGACAGATCGGCTACACCTTC.

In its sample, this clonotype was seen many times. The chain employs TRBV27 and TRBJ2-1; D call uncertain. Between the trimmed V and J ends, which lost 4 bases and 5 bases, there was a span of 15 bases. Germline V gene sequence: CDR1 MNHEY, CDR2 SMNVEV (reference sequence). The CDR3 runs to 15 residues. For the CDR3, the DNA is TGTGCCAGCAGTTCCCGCTCGGAGAAGCACAATGAGCAGTTCTTC. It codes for CASSSRSEKHNEQFF.

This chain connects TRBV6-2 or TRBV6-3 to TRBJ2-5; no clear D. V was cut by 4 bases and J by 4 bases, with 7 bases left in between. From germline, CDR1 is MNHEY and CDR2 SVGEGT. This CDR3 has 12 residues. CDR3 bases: TGTGCCAGCAGTTCGTCAGCAGAGACCCAGTACTTC. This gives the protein CASSSSAETQYF.

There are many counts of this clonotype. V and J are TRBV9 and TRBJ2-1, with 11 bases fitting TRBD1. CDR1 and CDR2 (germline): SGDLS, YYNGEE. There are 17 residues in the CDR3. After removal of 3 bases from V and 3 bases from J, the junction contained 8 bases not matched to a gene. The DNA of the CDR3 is TGTGCCAGCAGCGCACCCTCTGGGACAGGGGGCTACAATGAGCAGTTCTTC. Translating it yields CASSAPSGTGGYNEQFF.